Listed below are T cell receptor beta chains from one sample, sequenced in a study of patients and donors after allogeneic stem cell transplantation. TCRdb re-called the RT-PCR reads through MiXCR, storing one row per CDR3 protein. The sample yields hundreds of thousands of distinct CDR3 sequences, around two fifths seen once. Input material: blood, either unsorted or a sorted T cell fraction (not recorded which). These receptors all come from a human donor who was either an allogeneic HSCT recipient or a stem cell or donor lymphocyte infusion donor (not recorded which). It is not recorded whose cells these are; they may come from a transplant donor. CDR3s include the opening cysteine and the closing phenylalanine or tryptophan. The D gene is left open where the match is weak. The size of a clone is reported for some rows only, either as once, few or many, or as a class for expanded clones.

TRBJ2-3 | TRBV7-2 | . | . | CASSLVGRSSTQYF | TGTGCCAGCAGCTTAGTAGGCAGATCAAGTACGCAGTATTTT
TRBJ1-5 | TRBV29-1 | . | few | CSAGFPDQPQHF | TGCAGTGCAGGGTTCCCGGATCAGCCCCAGCATTTT
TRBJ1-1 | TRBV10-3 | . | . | CAISESWAGLNTEAFF | TGTGCCATCAGTGAGTCGTGGGCAGGTCTGAACACTGAAGCTTTCTTT
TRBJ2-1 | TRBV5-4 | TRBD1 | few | CASSLGGTARDNEQFF | TGTGCCAGCAGCTTGGGGGGGACAGCACGCGACAATGAGCAGTTCTTC
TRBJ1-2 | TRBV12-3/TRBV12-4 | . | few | CASSLSGAAFYGYTF | TGTGCCAGCAGTTTAAGCGGGGCGGCTTTCTATGGCTACACCTTC
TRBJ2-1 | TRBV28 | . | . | CASSSYELRVQYNEQFF | TGTGCCAGCAGTTCATATGAGTTGAGGGTACAATACAATGAGCAGTTCTTC
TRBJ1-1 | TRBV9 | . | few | CASSVRGDGGTEAFF | TGTGCCAGCAGCGTCCGAGGGGACGGGGGCACTGAAGCTTTCTTT
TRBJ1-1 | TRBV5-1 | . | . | CASSESGEGEAFF | TGCGCCAGCAGCGAATCAGGGGAGGGTGAAGCTTTCTTT
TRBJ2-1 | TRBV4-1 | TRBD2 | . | CASSRYGLAGYNEQFF | TGCGCCAGCAGCCGATACGGACTAGCGGGCTACAATGAGCAGTTCTTC
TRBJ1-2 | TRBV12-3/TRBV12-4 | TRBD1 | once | CASRPGQAYGYTF | TGTGCCAGCAGGCCGGGACAGGCCTATGGCTACACCTTC
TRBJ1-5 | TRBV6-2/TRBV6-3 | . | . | CASSYDPIPSNQPQHF | TGTGCCAGCAGTTACGATCCGATACCGAGCAATCAGCCCCAGCATTTT
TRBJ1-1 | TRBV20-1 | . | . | CSAVPYALEAFF | TGCAGTGCCGTACCGTATGCGCTTGAAGCTTTCTTT
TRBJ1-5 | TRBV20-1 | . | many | CSAQLQGYVQPQHF | TGCAGTGCTCAACTTCAGGGGTACGTCCAGCCCCAGCATTTT
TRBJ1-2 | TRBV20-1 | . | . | CSAARGRHYGYTF | TGCAGTGCTGCCCGAGGGAGACACTATGGCTACACCTTC
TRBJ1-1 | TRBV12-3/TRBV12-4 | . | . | CASSFLIRGNTEAFF | TGTGCCAGCAGTTTCTTAATTAGGGGAAACACTGAAGCTTTCTTT
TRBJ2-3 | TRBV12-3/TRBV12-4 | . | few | CASSFEGWDTQYF | TGTGCCAGCAGTTTCGAGGGTTGGGATACGCAGTATTTT
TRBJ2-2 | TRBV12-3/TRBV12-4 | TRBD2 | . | CAAGTMNTGELFF | TGTGCCGCCGGGACTATGAACACCGGGGAGCTGTTTTTT
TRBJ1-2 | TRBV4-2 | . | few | CASSQELAGENYGYTF | TGTGCCAGCAGCCAAGAGTTGGCAGGAGAGAACTATGGCTACACCTTC
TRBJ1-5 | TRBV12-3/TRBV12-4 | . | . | CARSLAEGRWGNQPQHF | TGTGCCAGAAGTTTAGCTGAAGGCAGATGGGGCAATCAGCCCCAGCATTTT
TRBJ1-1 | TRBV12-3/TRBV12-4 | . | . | CASSFVGTEAFF | TGTGCCAGCAGTTTTGTGGGGACTGAAGCTTTCTTT
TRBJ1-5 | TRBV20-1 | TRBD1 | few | CSALSGTAGNQPQHF | TGCAGTGCTCTTTCTGGGACAGCGGGCAATCAGCCCCAGCATTTT
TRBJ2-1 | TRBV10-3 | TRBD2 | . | CAISLGTSGYNEQFF | TGTGCCATCAGTTTAGGGACTAGCGGCTACAATGAGCAGTTCTTC
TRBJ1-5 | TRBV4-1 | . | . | CASSQLENSNQPQHF | TGCGCCAGCAGCCAATTAGAGAATAGCAATCAGCCCCAGCATTTT
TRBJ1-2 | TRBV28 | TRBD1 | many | CASSRTGGNYGYTF | TGTGCCAGCAGTAGGACAGGGGGTAACTATGGCTACACCTTC
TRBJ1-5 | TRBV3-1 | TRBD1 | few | CASSRGTGGDQPQHF | TGTGCCAGCAGCCGCGGGACAGGGGGAGATCAGCCCCAGCATTTT
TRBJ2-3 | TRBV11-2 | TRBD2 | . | CASSLGTAGATDTQYF | TGTGCCAGCAGCTTAGGAACAGCGGGGGCTACAGATACGCAGTATTTT
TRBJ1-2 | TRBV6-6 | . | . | CASSYADDYGYTF | TGTGCCAGCAGTTACGCGGACGACTATGGCTACACCTTC
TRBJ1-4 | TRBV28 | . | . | CASKLGEKLFF | TGTGCCAGCAAATTAGGGGAAAAACTGTTTTTT
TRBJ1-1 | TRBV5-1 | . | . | CASSPNRNRAGTPEAFF | TGCGCCAGCAGCCCAAACCGTAACAGGGCAGGCACCCCTGAAGCTTTCTTT
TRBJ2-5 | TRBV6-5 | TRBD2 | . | CASRLAGGPWAETQYF | TGTGCCAGCAGACTAGCGGGGGGCCCATGGGCGGAGACCCAGTACTTC
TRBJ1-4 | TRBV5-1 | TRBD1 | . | CASSSLYRGPNEKLFF | TGCGCCAGCAGCTCATTATACAGGGGGCCCAATGAAAAACTGTTTTTT
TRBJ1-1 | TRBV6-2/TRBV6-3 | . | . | CASRRVSMNTEAFF | TGTGCCAGCCGCCGGGTTTCGATGAACACTGAAGCTTTCTTT
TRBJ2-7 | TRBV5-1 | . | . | CASSLDVPDEQYF | TGCGCCAGCAGCTTGGATGTTCCTGACGAGCAGTACTTC
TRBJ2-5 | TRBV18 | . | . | CASSPEETQYF | TGTGCCAGCTCACCCGAAGAGACCCAGTACTTC
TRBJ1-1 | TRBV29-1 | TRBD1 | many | CSVSRTGGEAFF | TGCAGCGTCTCTCGGACAGGGGGAGAAGCTTTCTTT
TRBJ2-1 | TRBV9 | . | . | CASSPGAYNEQFF | TGTGCCAGCAGCCCCGGGGCGTACAATGAGCAGTTCTTC
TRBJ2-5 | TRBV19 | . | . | CASSSALQETQYF | TGTGCCAGTAGTTCAGCGCTTCAAGAGACCCAGTACTTC
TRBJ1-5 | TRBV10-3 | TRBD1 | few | CAIRGQVNQPQHF | TGTGCCATCAGAGGACAGGTCAATCAGCCCCAGCATTTT
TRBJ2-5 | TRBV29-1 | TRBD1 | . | CSVATGDETQYF | TGCAGCGTCGCGACAGGGGACGAGACCCAGTACTTC
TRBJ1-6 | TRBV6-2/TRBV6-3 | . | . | CASSYTRQPNSPLHF | TGTGCCAGCAGTTACACGCGGCAGCCAAATTCACCCCTCCACTTT
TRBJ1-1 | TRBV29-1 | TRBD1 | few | CSVVQGATEAFF | TGCAGCGTTGTTCAGGGGGCTACTGAAGCTTTCTTT
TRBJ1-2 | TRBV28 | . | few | CASTESRYYGYTF | TGTGCCAGCACCGAATCCCGATACTATGGCTACACCTTC
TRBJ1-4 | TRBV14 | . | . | CASSRLTGPLEKLFF | TGTGCCAGCAGCCGATTAACAGGGCCACTCGAAAAACTGTTTTTT
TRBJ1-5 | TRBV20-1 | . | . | CSARDRARGNQPQHF | TGCAGTGCTAGAGACAGGGCTAGGGGCAATCAGCCCCAGCATTTT
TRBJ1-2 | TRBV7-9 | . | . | CASSPDRAQLRGYTF | TGTGCCAGCAGCCCCGACCGGGCTCAATTGAGGGGCTACACCTTC
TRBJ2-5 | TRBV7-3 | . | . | CASSLGPGYFETQYF | TGTGCCAGCAGCTTAGGTCCAGGGTACTTTGAGACCCAGTACTTC
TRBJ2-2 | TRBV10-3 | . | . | CATNGKGETTGELFF | TGTGCCACGAACGGGAAGGGAGAGACCACCGGGGAGCTGTTTTTT
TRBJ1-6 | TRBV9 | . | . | CASSVGGTRGDSPLHF | TGTGCCAGCAGCGTAGGCGGTACGAGAGGGGATTCACCCCTCCACTTT
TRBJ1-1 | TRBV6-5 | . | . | CASTPKGGAYTEAFF | TGTGCCAGCACCCCGAAGGGGGGAGCGTACACTGAAGCTTTCTTT
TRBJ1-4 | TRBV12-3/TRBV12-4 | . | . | CASSLGGKLFF | TGTGCCAGCAGTTTGGGGGGGAAACTGTTTTTT
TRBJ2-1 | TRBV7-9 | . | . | CASSLQADVYNEQFF | TGTGCCAGCAGCTTACAAGCGGACGTCTACAATGAGCAGTTCTTC
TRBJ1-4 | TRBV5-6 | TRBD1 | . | CASSCGDSRCEKLFF | TGTGCCAGCAGCTGCGGGGACAGTCGGTGTGAAAAACTGTTTTTT
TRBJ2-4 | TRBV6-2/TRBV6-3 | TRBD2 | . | CASSRGSQAKNIQYF | TGTGCCAGCAGTCGCGGGAGTCAAGCCAAAAACATTCAGTACTTC
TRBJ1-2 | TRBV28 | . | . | CASSPSGYGYGYTF | TGTGCCAGCAGTCCGTCAGGGTACGGGTATGGCTACACCTTC
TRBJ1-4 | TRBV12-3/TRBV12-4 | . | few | CASSLEGYEKLFF | TGTGCCAGCAGTTTGGAAGGGTATGAAAAACTGTTTTTT
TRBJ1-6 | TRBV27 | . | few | CASSLSTNSPLHF | TGTGCCAGCAGTTTATCCACGAATTCACCCCTCCACTTT
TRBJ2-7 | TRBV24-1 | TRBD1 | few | CATSDRQGEGNEQYF | TGTGCCACCAGTGATCGGCAGGGGGAAGGCAACGAGCAGTACTTC
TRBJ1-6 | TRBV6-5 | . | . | CASSYQRLNSPLHF | TGTGCCAGCAGTTACCAACGGTTGAATTCACCCCTCCACTTT
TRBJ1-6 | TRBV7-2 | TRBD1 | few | CASSKYRGNSPLHF | TGTGCCAGCAGCAAGTACAGGGGTAATTCACCCCTCCACTTT